The 20 T cell receptor beta chains listed next were all sequenced from one sample in a study of breast tumors, draining lymph nodes, adjacent tissues. Each CDR3 protein gets one entry after TCRdb re-called the multiplex PCR reads with MiXCR. This repertoire shows some 140,000 distinct CDR3 sequences, approximately 21% found once; its top ten account for roughly 2.4%. The lymph nodes were axillary draining lymph nodes from breast cancer patients. The source material was axillary lymph node tissue. These receptors were obtained from a female donor with breast cancer. Some clones in this sample may be carry-over from other donors' samples.

Comment on this clonotype: One junction end does not reproduce the germline sequence, and a read error may be involved. The chain joins TRBV6-1 to TRBJ2-2; 14 positions match TRBD2. Germline V lookup: CDR1 MNHNS, CDR2 SASEGT. The CDR3 has 22 residues. The CDR3 protein is CDSSKRDSLGLAGGGNTGELFF. CDR3 coding DNA: TGTGACAGCAGTAAACGGGACAGCCTTGGACTAGCGGGAGGCGGGAACACCGGGGAGCTGTTTTTT.

This clonotype was counted between two and nine times. A single base separates this from a much larger clone, so it may be a read error. This likely comes from a read error, as the CDR3 has no conserved phenylalanine or tryptophan at its end. The V and J genes are TRBV9 and TRBJ2-5; 11 bases are a match to TRBD2. The length of the CDR3 is 17 residues. V lost 0 bases, J lost 5 bases, and 9 bases stayed unmatched. CDR1 is SGDLS and CDR2 is YYNGEE in the germline V gene. The CDR3 DNA is TGTGCCAGCAGCGTAGAACTAGCGGGAGCGGGGCAGGAGACCCAGTACCTC. Translation gives CASSVELAGAGQETQYL.

Points on this clonotype: This may come from a read error, since a much larger clone is one base off. This sequence joins TRBV10-3 and TRBJ1-4; D remains unclear. This CDR3 spans 13 amino acids. V lost 7 bases and J lost 6, with 12 bases in between. Germline V gene data show CDR1 as ENHRY and CDR2 as SYGVKD. The chain's CDR3 is CAIKGSLDEKLFF. For the CDR3, the DNA is TGTGCCATCAAGGGCAGCCTAGATGAAAAACTGTTTTTT.

About this clonotype: A much larger clone lies a single base off, so this may be a read error. V usage is TRBV7-9 and J usage is TRBJ1-2; weak D call: TRBD1 (6 bases). CDR3 length: 13 residues. V shed 8 bases and J shed 4 bases, with 14 bases lying between them. Germline V lookup: CDR1 SEHNR, CDR2 FQNEAQ (reference sequence). The CDR3 coding sequence is TGTGCCAGCGGCCACGGAGGGGGCTATGGCTACACCTTC. Translation: CASGHGGGYGYTF.

The table lists this clonotype with many counts. This rearrangement joins TRBV2 to TRBJ2-1; possibly TRBD2 for D (6 bases). Trimming removed 10 bases from V and 3 bases from J, with 16 bases in between. The CDR3 is 14 amino acids. Germline V gene lookup returns CDR1 SNHLY and CDR2 FYNNEI. The CDR3 sequence is CATDGGRNYNEQFF. The CDR3 region has the DNA TGTGCCACCGACGGGGGAAGAAACTACAATGAGCAGTTCTTC.

This clonotype was seen many times. The chain is built from TRBV20-1 and TRBJ2-3; TRBD1 might be the D (5 bases). CDR3 size: 14 residues. Trimming took off 0 bases at V and 8 bases at J, with 15 bases between the two ends. Looked up from germline, CDR1 is DFQATT and CDR2 is SNEGSKA (reference sequence). CDR3 sequence (DNA): TGCAGTGCTAGAGATGCCAAGCCCCAGGGTACGCAGTATTTT. This translates into CSARDAKPQGTQYF.

The V gene is TRBV27, the J gene TRBJ1-5; D is unresolved. V was clipped by 1 base and J by 5 bases, with 9 bases between them. Germline V gene data show CDR1 as MNHEY and CDR2 as SMNVEV (reference sequence). This CDR3 has 14 residues. The CDR3 is CASSLFRSHQPQHF. The CDR3 nucleotides are TGTGCCAGCAGTTTATTTAGGTCGCATCAGCCCCAGCATTTT.

This clonotype was seen repeatedly, ten times or more. The rearrangement uses TRBV20-1 and TRBJ2-5; 8 bases fit TRBD2. The CDR3 is 16 amino acids. CDR1 and CDR2 from the germline V gene are DFQATT and SNEGSKA (reference sequence). Trimming took 0 bases from V and 5 from J; bases not matched to a gene: 11. CDR3 in amino acids: CSARDRRAGVKETQYF. The CDR3 bases are TGCAGTGCTAGAGATAGGCGAGCGGGGGTCAAGGAGACCCAGTACTTC.

This clonotype appeared many times. The V gene is TRBV11-2, the J gene TRBJ1-6; a possible D gene is TRBD1 (5 bases). This CDR3 has 18 amino acids. Trimming pared 3 bases from V and 2 bases from J, leaving 17 bases between. CDR1 SGHAT and CDR2 FQNNGV come from the germline V gene. The CDR3 reads CASSFPRGGRAYNSPLHF. The CDR3 coding sequence is TGTGCCAGCAGCTTTCCAAGGGGTGGCAGGGCCTATAATTCACCCCTCCACTTT.

This clonotype was recorded at least ten times. The rearrangement joins TRBV7-3 to TRBJ2-6; D gene ambiguous. Germline V gene data show CDR1 as SGHTA and CDR2 as FQGTGA. CDR3 length: 16 amino acids. Trimming stripped 5 bases from V and 0 bases from J, with 11 bases between. In DNA form, the CDR3 reads TGTGCCAGCAGCCTTCACGGTGGCTCTGGGGCCAACGTCCTGACTTTC. Translated, it gives CASSLHGGSGANVLTF.

A note on this clonotype: Germline and junction disagree at one end, which may indicate a read error. The chain carries TRBV6-4 and TRBJ1-2, with 9 nucleotides matching TRBD1. Germline lookup yields CDR1 MRHNA and CDR2 SNTAGT. This CDR3 is built from 16 residues. The CDR3 sequence is CVSSDKPGQGVYGYTF. The CDR3 nucleotides are TGTGTCAGCAGTGATAAACCGGGACAGGGAGTCTATGGCTACACCTTC.

This clonotype was counted ten times or more. The chain employs TRBV7-9 and TRBJ2-3, with D perhaps TRBD2 (5 bases). V was cut by 11 bases and J by 5 bases, with 17 bases left in between. CDR1 is SEHNR, CDR2 FQNEAQ, per germline (reference sequence). This CDR3 region has 13 residues. The CDR3 loop reads CAGGLSSRDTQYF. For the CDR3, the DNA is TGTGCCGGCGGGCTATCCAGTCGAGATACGCAGTATTTT.

This clonotype was picked up many times. V and J are TRBV19 and TRBJ2-7, with TRBD1 matching 7 bases. The length of the CDR3 is 15 residues. V trimming: 5 bases; J trimming: 0 bases; junction bases outside the gene matches: 7. Germline loops: CDR1 LNHDA, CDR2 SQIVND (reference sequence). CDR3 DNA: TGTGCCAGTAGTCTTCCCGGGACAGCCTCCTACGAGCAGTACTTC. Encoded protein: CASSLPGTASYEQYF.

This clonotype has a count of ten or more. The rearrangement links TRBV5-1 to TRBJ2-3; no reliable D call. The V end lost 4 bases, the J end lost 1 base, and 13 bases lay between the germline ends. Germline CDR1 and CDR2: SGHRS and YFSETQ. There are 15 residues in the CDR3. CDR3 in amino acids: CASSPAESGTDTQYF. CDR3 DNA sequence: TGCGCCAGCAGCCCGGCCGAGAGCGGCACAGATACGCAGTATTTT.

Regarding this clonotype: A much larger clone differs from this one at a single base, so this may be a read error. This rearrangement joins TRBV19 to TRBJ2-1, with D unresolved. Trimming pared 4 bases from V and 5 bases from J, leaving 12 bases between. Germline assignment: CDR1 LNHDA and CDR2 SQIVND (reference sequence). The length of the CDR3 is 14 residues. In DNA form, the CDR3 reads TGTGCCAGTAGTACGACATGGAGTGACAATGAGCAGTTCTTC. This gives the protein CASSTTWSDNEQFF.

This clonotype was recorded at least ten times. The CDR3 coding sequence is TGTGCTAGTGCCGCCGTCGACGGACAAGAGACCCAGTACTTC. This encodes CASAAVDGQETQYF. V usage is TRBV12-5 and J usage is TRBJ2-5; D gene unclear. CDR1 and CDR2 (germline): LGHNT, FRNRAP. V lost 7 bases and J lost 2, with 14 bases in between. The CDR3 sequence is 14 residues long.

This clonotype came up many times. The V gene is TRBV7-3, the J gene TRBJ2-5, with D perhaps being TRBD1 or TRBD2 (6 bases each). Germline V gives CDR1 SGHTA, CDR2 FQGTGA. The CDR3 length is 15 residues. Trimming took 3 bases from V and 4 from J, leaving 15 bases between them. The CDR3 loop is CASSLGGGLGETQYF. CDR3 sequence (DNA): TGTGCCAGCAGCTTGGGGGGCGGTCTTGGAGAGACCCAGTACTTC.

This clonotype was seen repeatedly, ten times or more. This rearrangement joins TRBV11-3 to TRBJ2-7, with TRBD2 as a possible D gene (5 bases). This CDR3 has 14 residues. The ends were cut back, 1 base at V and 6 bases at J, with 13 bases in the middle. Germline V lookup: CDR1 SGHNT, CDR2 YENEEA. CDR3 in DNA: TGTGCCAGCAGCTTAGTCGGGGTAGTCTGCGAGCAGTACTTC. Translation gives CASSLVGVVCEQYF.

Details on this clonotype: A much larger clone differs by one base, so this may be a read error. V and J are TRBV29-1 and TRBJ2-7; D unresolved. The CDR3 totals 11 residues. The V end lost 3 bases, the J end lost 7 bases, and 10 bases lay between the germline ends. In germline, CDR1 is SQVTM, CDR2 ANQGSEA. CDR3 bases: TGCAGCGTTGAGGTGTCCGTGGAGCAGTACTTC. It yields the protein CSVEVSVEQYF.

This clonotype has at least ten counts. CDR3: CASGPTGDYEQYF. For the CDR3, the DNA is TGCGCCAGTGGGCCAACAGGGGACTACGAGCAGTACTTC. V and J are TRBV4-1 and TRBJ2-7; 7 bases are shared with TRBD1. Germline V gene sequence: CDR1 MGHRA, CDR2 YSYEKL. The CDR3 contains 13 residues. With V trimmed by 9 bases and J by 3 bases, 8 bases remained unmatched.